A selection of T cell receptor beta chains follows, all from one sample in a study of cytomegalovirus exposure and HLA in healthy donors. The assay was immunoSEQ multiplex PCR, and TCRdb's table has in-frame clones only and misses some. The table lists about 180,000 clones, 70% to 85% of them singletons. Sample: PBMCs. All receptors derive from a woman aged 35 to 49 in good health and CMV-seronegative. CDR3s include the opening cysteine and the closing phenylalanine or tryptophan. D genes are given only for firm matches. Not all rows give a size; the values are once, few, many and, for expanded clones, a class.

v_call: TRBV9; j_call: TRBJ1-5; clone_size: once; d_call: -; cdr3_nt: TGTGCCAGCAGCGGGGGGGTGGGGAGTTTAGGTCAGCCCCAGCATTTT; cdr3_aa: CASSGGVGSLGQPQHF
v_call: TRBV10-3; j_call: TRBJ1-5; clone_size: -; d_call: -; cdr3_nt: TGTGCCATCAGTGAGCAGGGAAATCAGCCCCAGCATTTT; cdr3_aa: CAISEQGNQPQHF
v_call: TRBV5-8; j_call: TRBJ2-5; clone_size: -; d_call: -; cdr3_nt: TGTGCCAGCAGCTTAAATCAGGGGAGGGGAGAGACCCAGTACTTC; cdr3_aa: CASSLNQGRGETQYF
v_call: TRBV5-5; j_call: TRBJ2-7; clone_size: -; d_call: -; cdr3_nt: TGTGCCAGCAGCTCAGGTTACGAGCAGTACTTC; cdr3_aa: CASSSGYEQYF
v_call: TRBV27; j_call: TRBJ2-7; clone_size: -; d_call: -; cdr3_nt: TGTGCCAGCAGTTTAAGGGGACTCTCCTACGAGCAGTACTTC; cdr3_aa: CASSLRGLSYEQYF
v_call: TRBV7-8; j_call: TRBJ2-1; clone_size: -; d_call: TRBD2; cdr3_nt: TGTGCCAGCAGCTTAATGGCGGGAGAAAACAATGAGCAGTTCTTC; cdr3_aa: CASSLMAGENNEQFF
v_call: TRBV30; j_call: TRBJ2-7; clone_size: -; d_call: -; cdr3_nt: TGTGCCTGGGTTGACAGCTTCTACGAGCAGTACTTC; cdr3_aa: CAWVDSFYEQYF
v_call: TRBV25-1; j_call: TRBJ2-1; clone_size: -; d_call: -; cdr3_nt: TGTGCCAGCAGTGAACCTCCCCACGGGCAGTTCTTC; cdr3_aa: CASSEPPHGQFF
v_call: TRBV4-1; j_call: TRBJ1-6; clone_size: -; d_call: TRBD1; cdr3_nt: TGCGCCAGCAGCCTCCGACCTACGGGACAGCGGATTAATTCACCCCTCCACTTT; cdr3_aa: CASSLRPTGQRINSPLHF
v_call: TRBV29-1; j_call: TRBJ1-4; clone_size: few; d_call: -; cdr3_nt: TGCAGCGTGGCCGTCTTCGTGGTTGAAAAACTGTTTTTT; cdr3_aa: CSVAVFVVEKLFF
v_call: TRBV7-2; j_call: TRBJ2-3; clone_size: -; d_call: -; cdr3_nt: TGTGCCAGCAGCTTAGTAGTTGACAGATACACAGATACGCAGTATTTT; cdr3_aa: CASSLVVDRYTDTQYF
v_call: TRBV30; j_call: TRBJ1-1; clone_size: -; d_call: TRBD1; cdr3_nt: TGTGCCTGGAGTGTCGGGCGGACAGGGGAAGCTTTCTTT; cdr3_aa: CAWSVGRTGEAFF
v_call: TRBV6-4; j_call: TRBJ2-3; clone_size: -; d_call: -; cdr3_nt: TGTGCCAGCAGCCCACTAGTTCCCGGTGATACGCAGTATTTT; cdr3_aa: CASSPLVPGDTQYF
v_call: TRBV10-1; j_call: TRBJ2-1; clone_size: -; d_call: -; cdr3_nt: TGCGCCAGCAGTGAAGGGGGTATGTCTCGCAATGAGCAGTTCTTC; cdr3_aa: CASSEGGMSRNEQFF
v_call: TRBV6-5; j_call: TRBJ1-1; clone_size: once; d_call: -; cdr3_nt: TGTGCCAGCAGATACCAGGGAATGAACACTGAAGCTTTCTTT; cdr3_aa: CASRYQGMNTEAFF
v_call: TRBV2; j_call: TRBJ1-1; clone_size: few; d_call: -; cdr3_nt: TGTGCCAGCAGTGAAGCGTGGACAGCCCTGAACACTGAAGCTTTCTTT; cdr3_aa: CASSEAWTALNTEAFF
v_call: TRBV2; j_call: TRBJ2-7; clone_size: -; d_call: TRBD1; cdr3_nt: TGTGCCAGCAGTAACCGGGGCAGGGGGCGCGAGCAGTACTTC; cdr3_aa: CASSNRGRGREQYF
v_call: TRBV6-6; j_call: TRBJ1-2; clone_size: -; d_call: TRBD1; cdr3_nt: TGTGCCAGCAGTTCGGGACAGGGATTGTGTGGCTACACCTTC; cdr3_aa: CASSSGQGLCGYTF
v_call: TRBV28; j_call: TRBJ1-1; clone_size: -; d_call: TRBD1; cdr3_nt: TGTGCCAGCAGTTTAAAACAGGGACAGACTGAAGCTTTCTTT; cdr3_aa: CASSLKQGQTEAFF
v_call: TRBV30; j_call: TRBJ2-1; clone_size: -; d_call: TRBD2; cdr3_nt: TGTGCCGGATTTAGCGGGGGTAACAATGAGCAGTTCTTC; cdr3_aa: CAGFSGGNNEQFF
v_call: TRBV7-9; j_call: TRBJ2-7; clone_size: -; d_call: -; cdr3_nt: TGTGCCAGCAGCCTTTCCTACGAGCAGTACTTC; cdr3_aa: CASSLSYEQYF
v_call: TRBV6-1; j_call: TRBJ1-1; clone_size: once; d_call: TRBD1; cdr3_nt: TGTGCCAGCAGTGACAGACAGGGCGCTAACACTGAAGCTTTCTTT; cdr3_aa: CASSDRQGANTEAFF
v_call: TRBV5-6; j_call: TRBJ1-2; clone_size: -; d_call: TRBD1; cdr3_nt: TGTGCCAGCAGCTTGCCACTGAGAGGGGGCGCGGGAGGCTACACCTTC; cdr3_aa: CASSLPLRGGAGGYTF
v_call: TRBV2; j_call: TRBJ2-6; clone_size: -; d_call: TRBD1; cdr3_nt: TGTGCCAGCAGCCGGACAGGGCCCTCCTCTGGGGCCAACGTCCTGACTTTC; cdr3_aa: CASSRTGPSSGANVLTF
v_call: TRBV27; j_call: TRBJ1-6; clone_size: -; d_call: -; cdr3_nt: TGTGCCAGCAGTTTATTTGTGGACGGAGGCTCCTATAATTCACCCCTCCACTTT; cdr3_aa: CASSLFVDGGSYNSPLHF
v_call: TRBV4-3; j_call: TRBJ1-6; clone_size: -; d_call: -; cdr3_nt: TGCGCCAGCAGCCAAGAGCTTGGAGGGCATGGATCACCCCTCCACTTT; cdr3_aa: CASSQELGGHGSPLHF